The 18 T cell receptor beta chains reported below all come from one sample, sequenced in a study of cytomegalovirus exposure and HLA in healthy donors. In the PCR, 60 Vbeta and 13 Jbeta primers were used. Using immunoSEQ multiplex PCR, the repertoire was profiled, and TCRdb retains in-frame clones only, with some absent. The sample includes about 130,000 clones, roughly 82% of them seen just once. Sequencing was carried out using PBMCs. All receptors come from a boy younger than 18 in good health and CMV-seronegative.

This chain connects TRBV30 to TRBJ2-3; TRBD2 is a possible D gene (6 bases). Trimming cost V 6 bases and J 0 bases, with 16 bases left between them. The germline V gene has CDR1 GTSNPN and CDR2 SVGIG (reference sequence). CDR3 length equals 15 residues. CDR3 bases: TGTGCCTGTGTCGGCGGGACCTCTAGCACAGATACGCAGTATTTT. This translates into CACVGGTSSTDTQYF.

J is TRBJ2-2 and V is TRBV6-5, with TRBD1 matching over 9 bases. The length of the CDR3 is 15 residues. Trimming took 4 bases from V and 7 from J; bases not matched to a gene: 7. Germline CDR1 MNHEY, CDR2 SVGAGI. CDR3 sequence reads: CASSSPGTGRGELFF. As DNA, the CDR3 is TGTGCCAGCAGTTCGCCCGGGACAGGGCGCGGGGAGCTGTTTTTT.

J is TRBJ2-3 and V is TRBV19, with TRBD2 matching 7 bases. The CDR3 covers 13 residues. The V and J ends lost 7 bases and 9 bases, in that order; junction bases with no gene match: 10. Germline CDR1 is LNHDA and CDR2 is SQIVND (reference sequence). The CDR3 region has the DNA TGTGCCAGTACGGAGGCGGGAGTAGGGACGCAGTATTTT. This sequence encodes CASTEAGVGTQYF.

The gene calls are TRBV29-1 and TRBJ1-2, with a possible D match to TRBD1 (6 bases). V dropped 4 bases and J dropped 3 bases, with 21 bases sitting between them. CDR3 length equals 16 residues. Germline CDR1 reads SQVTM; CDR2 reads ANQGSEA. The CDR3 region is CSVASPRQANHYGYTF. DNA for the CDR3: TGCAGCGTTGCGAGCCCTCGACAGGCTAATCACTATGGCTACACCTTC. The whole variable domain, remainder taken from reference TRBV29-1 and TRBJ1-2, is SAVISQKPSRDICQRGTSLTIQCQVDSQVTMMFWYRQQPGQSLTLIATANQGSEATYESGFVIDKFPISRPNLTFSTLTVSNMSPEDSSIYLCSVASPRQANHYGYTFGSGTRLTVV.

The chain employs TRBV15 and TRBJ2-7; TRBD2 agrees at 10 bases. J was trimmed by 2 bases and V by 0 bases; bases with no gene match: 4. There are 16 residues in the CDR3. CDR1 is LNHNV, CDR2 YYDKDF, per germline (reference sequence). CDR3 DNA: TGTGCCACCAGCAGAGATCCCACTAGCGGGGCCTACGAGCAGTACTTC. It is translated as CATSRDPTSGAYEQYF. The full variable domain, in which reference TRBV15 and TRBJ2-7 provide the parts outside the CDR3, is DAMVIQNPRYQVTQFGKPVTLSCSQTLNHNVMYWYQQKSSQAPKLLFHYYDKDFNNEADTPDNFQSRRPNTSFCFLDIRSPGLGDTAMYLCATSRDPTSGAYEQYFGPGTRLTVT.

The rearrangement links TRBV5-6 to TRBJ2-1; a possible D gene is TRBD2 (5 bases). This CDR3 has 15 amino acids. Germline V lookup: CDR1 SGHDT, CDR2 YYEEEE. V lost 4 bases, J lost 4 bases, and 15 bases lay in between. In nucleotides, the CDR3 is TGTGCCAGCAGCGTGGATACGGGGTTTTACAATGAGCAGTTCTTC. This encodes CASSVDTGFYNEQFF.

This clone was found once. This chain joins TRBV30 and TRBJ1-1, with D possibly matching TRBD1 (5 bases). Germline V CDR1 and CDR2: GTSNPN, SVGIG (reference sequence). The CDR3 is 14 amino acids. V was cut by 2 bases and J by 3 bases, with 13 bases left in between. The CDR3 loop is CAWSPPGLHTEAFF. In DNA, the CDR3 is TGTGCCTGGAGTCCCCCGGGACTGCACACTGAAGCTTTCTTT. The full variable domain, with the rest looked up from reference TRBV30 and TRBJ1-1, is SQTIHQWPATLVQPVGSPLSLECTVEGTSNPNLYWYRQAAGRGLQLLFYSVGIGQISSEVPQNLSASRPQDRQFILSSKKLLLSDSGFYLCAWSPPGLHTEAFFGQGTRLTVV.

The J gene is TRBJ1-5, the V gene TRBV15; possibly TRBD1 for D (6 bases). The CDR3 has 13 residues. Trimming shortened V by 7 bases and J by 2 bases, and 9 bases separated the two germline ends. Germline V lookup: CDR1 LNHNV, CDR2 YYDKDF (reference sequence). This CDR3 reads CATTTGGNQPQHF. CDR3 DNA: TGTGCCACCACGACAGGAGGCAATCAGCCCCAGCATTTT. Together with reference TRBV15 and TRBJ1-5, the CDR3 gives the full variable domain: DAMVIQNPRYQVTQFGKPVTLSCSQTLNHNVMYWYQQKSSQAPKLLFHYYDKDFNNEADTPDNFQSRRPNTSFCFLDIRSPGLGDTAMYLCATTTGGNQPQHFGDGTRLSIL.

V is TRBV7-8 and J is TRBJ2-7, with D possibly TRBD2 on 5 matching bases. This CDR3 region has 12 residues. Looked up from germline, CDR1 is SGHVS and CDR2 is FQNEAQ. Trimming took off 5 bases at V and 7 bases at J, with 12 bases between the two ends. The DNA of the CDR3 is TGTGCCAGCAGCCCCGCTAGGAGGGAGCAGTACTTC. Its protein product is CASSPARREQYF.

This clone appeared a single time. V and J are TRBV30 and TRBJ2-1; D remains unclear. CDR3 size: 13 residues. Trimming removed 0 bases at V and 9 bases at J, with 12 bases between. Germline CDR1 reads GTSNPN; CDR2 reads SVGIG (reference sequence). CDR3 in amino acids: CAWSVAARGEQFF. Written as DNA, the CDR3 is TGTGCCTGGAGTGTAGCTGCACGAGGTGAGCAGTTCTTC.

This sequence joins TRBV30 and TRBJ2-3; 7 nucleotides agree with TRBD2. The CDR3 loop spans 15 amino acids. V lost 4 bases and J lost 1; bases outside the gene matches: 8. In germline, CDR1 is GTSNPN, CDR2 SVGIG (reference sequence). Here the CDR3 reads CAWTRAGEGTDTQYF. The CDR3, as DNA: TGTGCCTGGACGAGGGCGGGAGAGGGCACAGATACGCAGTATTTT. Supplemented by reference TRBV30 and TRBJ2-3, the full variable domain reads SQTIHQWPATLVQPVGSPLSLECTVEGTSNPNLYWYRQAAGRGLQLLFYSVGIGQISSEVPQNLSASRPQDRQFILSSKKLLLSDSGFYLCAWTRAGEGTDTQYFGPGTRLTVL.

This chain links TRBV6-5 with TRBJ2-1; D may be TRBD2 (6 bases). There are 11 residues in the CDR3. Germline V lookup: CDR1 MNHEY, CDR2 SVGAGI. Trimming left V 6 bases short and J 7 bases short, with 7 bases between. The CDR3 reads CASSRGNEQFF. The CDR3 DNA is TGTGCCAGCAGCCGGGGGAATGAGCAGTTCTTC.

V is TRBV18 and J is TRBJ1-2, with D perhaps TRBD1 (5 bases). CDR3 length: 15 amino acids. CDR1 KGHSH and CDR2 LQKENI come from the germline V gene. Trimming stripped 3 bases from V and 3 bases from J, with 14 bases between. The CDR3 loop is CASSPRVSGYYGYTF. The CDR3, as DNA: TGTGCCAGCTCACCGCGAGTTTCAGGGTACTATGGCTACACCTTC.

This clone was detected a few times. The chain combines TRBV6-1 with TRBJ2-6, with D maybe TRBD1 (5 bases). Trimming stripped 0 bases from V and 4 bases from J, with 13 bases between. The CDR3 totals 17 residues. The germline gives CDR1 MNHNS, CDR2 SASEGT. CDR3 sequence: CASSEAGIGAGANVLTF. CDR3 in DNA: TGTGCCAGCAGTGAAGCGGGGATTGGGGCCGGGGCCAACGTCCTGACTTTC.

This sequence joins TRBV7-8 and TRBJ2-2, with 9 bases aligning to TRBD1. The CDR3 has 15 amino acids. Looked up from germline, CDR1 is SGHVS and CDR2 is FQNEAQ. Losses at the gene ends were 0 bases for V and 4 bases for J; bases not matched to a gene: 0. CDR3 sequence: CASSLATGGTGELFF. CDR3 nucleotide sequence: TGTGCCAGCAGCTTAGCGACAGGGGGCACCGGGGAGCTGTTTTTT.

This chain joins TRBV19 and TRBJ1-1; TRBD1 matches 8 bases. CDR3 length: 16 amino acids. V was clipped by 0 bases and J by 1 base; unmatched bases: 4. CDR1 and CDR2 from the germline V gene are LNHDA and SQIVND (reference sequence). This CDR3 reads CASSIDPRGRNTEAFF. The CDR3, as DNA: TGTGCCAGTAGTATAGATCCCAGGGGGCGGAACACTGAAGCTTTCTTT.

The CDR3 DNA reads as TGTGCCAGTGGAGGGGGCTCCACCCACGAGCAGTACTTC. Its protein is CASGGGSTHEQYF. The chain combines TRBV5-4 with TRBJ2-7, with D perhaps TRBD1 (7 bases). The CDR3 runs to 13 residues. The germline V gene encodes CDR1 SGHNT and CDR2 YYREEE (reference sequence). Trimming removed 8 bases from V and 5 bases from J, with 17 bases in between.

This clone has only one observation. For the CDR3, the DNA is TGTGCCAGCTCACCGGAGGGGCAACTCTCTGGAAACACCATATATTTT. This encodes CASSPEGQLSGNTIYF. The rearrangement joins TRBV18 to TRBJ1-3; D is possibly TRBD1 (5 bases). Germline V gene lookup returns CDR1 KGHSH and CDR2 LQKENI. Trimming took off 3 bases at V and 0 bases at J, with 12 bases between the two ends. This CDR3 comprises 16 residues.